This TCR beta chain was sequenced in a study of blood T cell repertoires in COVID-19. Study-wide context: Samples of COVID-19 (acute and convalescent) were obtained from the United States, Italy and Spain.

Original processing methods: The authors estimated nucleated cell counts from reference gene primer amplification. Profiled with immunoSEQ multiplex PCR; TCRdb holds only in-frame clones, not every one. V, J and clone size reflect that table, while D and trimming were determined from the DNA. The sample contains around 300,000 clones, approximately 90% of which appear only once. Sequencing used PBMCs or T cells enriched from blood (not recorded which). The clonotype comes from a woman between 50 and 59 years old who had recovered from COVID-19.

The CDR3 DNA follows: TGTGCCAGCACGACTAGCGAGAGGAACGAGCAGTACTTC. Its protein is CASTTSERNEQYF. The V and J genes are TRBV27 and TRBJ2-7, with 8 bases fitting TRBD2. J gave up 5 bases and V 7 bases, and 7 bases lay outside the gene matches. CDR1 MNHEY and CDR2 SMNVEV come from the germline V gene (reference sequence). CDR3 length: 13 amino acids.